This TCR beta chain was sequenced during a study of blood T cell repertoires in COVID-19. Study information: COVID-19 samples collected from the United States, Italy and Spain covered acute and convalescent phases. PBMCs, B-cell-depleted T cells, or T cells provided the cDNA or gDNA that made up the material.

As processed by the authors: Amplification of reference gene primers provided the estimated nucleated cell counts. TCRdb keeps only in-frame clones here, not all; method: immunoSEQ multiplex PCR. V and J calls and clone size follow that table, whereas D and trimming were derived from the DNA. This table holds about 95,000 clones, roughly 90% found once. Seattle's cohort entered during active infection and was followed longitudinally. The TCR sequence derives from a man in his sixties with COVID-19, enrolled during active disease. The source material was peripheral blood.

DNA for the CDR3: TGTGCCAGCAGCTTTCCCGGGACTAGCGGGAGATTGGGCACAGATACGCAGTATTTT. Translating it yields CASSFPGTSGRLGTDTQYF. The chain employs TRBV5-6 and TRBJ2-3, with 14 bases fitting TRBD2. This CDR3 is 19 amino acids long. Per germline, CDR1 SGHDT and CDR2 YYEEEE. With 2 bases clipped from V and 1 base from J, the junction kept 9 bases outside the gene matches.